Given below is one T cell receptor (beta chain) in context. From germline, CDR1 is LNHDA and CDR2 SQIVND (reference sequence). V lost 5 bases and J 0 bases, leaving 17 bases between the germline ends. The CDR3 runs to 17 residues. This sample was included in a study of blood T cell repertoires in COVID-19. TCRdb's copy holds only in-frame clones and misses some; the assay was immunoSEQ multiplex PCR. The top ten clones hold 4.8% of a sample with tens of thousands of clones, around nine tenths of them seen once. V and J are TRBV19 and TRBJ2-4, with D perhaps matching TRBD2 (7 bases). This clonotype was sampled from a woman over 75 with active COVID-19. The material sequenced was peripheral blood. CDR3 sequence: CASSSGFRGGAKNIQYF. The CDR3 DNA sequence: TGTGCCAGTAGTTCCGGATTTAGGGGGGGAGCCAAAAACATTCAGTACTTC.